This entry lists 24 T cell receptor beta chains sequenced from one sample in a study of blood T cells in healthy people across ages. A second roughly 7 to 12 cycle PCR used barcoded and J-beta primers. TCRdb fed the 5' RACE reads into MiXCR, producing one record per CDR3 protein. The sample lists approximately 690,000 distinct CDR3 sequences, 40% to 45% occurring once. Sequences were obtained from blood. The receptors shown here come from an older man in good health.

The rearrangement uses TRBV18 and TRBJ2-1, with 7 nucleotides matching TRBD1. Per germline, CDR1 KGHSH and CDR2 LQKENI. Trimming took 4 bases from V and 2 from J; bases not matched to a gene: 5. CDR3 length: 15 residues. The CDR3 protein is CASSRPTGTYNEQFF. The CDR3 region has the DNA TGTGCCAGCTCACGCCCGACAGGGACCTACAATGAGCAGTTCTTC.

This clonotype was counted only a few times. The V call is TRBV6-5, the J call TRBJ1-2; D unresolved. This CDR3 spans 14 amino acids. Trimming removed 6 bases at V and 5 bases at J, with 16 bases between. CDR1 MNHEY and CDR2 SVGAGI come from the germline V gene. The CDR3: CASRPSTIWYGYTF. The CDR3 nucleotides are TGTGCCAGCAGGCCCAGTACGATATGGTATGGCTACACCTTC.

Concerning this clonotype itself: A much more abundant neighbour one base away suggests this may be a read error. The CDR3 region is CSVGQGFQDTQYF. CDR3 DNA sequence: TGCAGCGTTGGGCAGGGATTTCAAGATACGCAGTATTTT. The rearrangement links TRBV29-1 to TRBJ2-3; maybe TRBD1 (5 bases). Germline lookup yields CDR1 SQVTM and CDR2 ANQGSEA. The V end was cut by 4 bases, the J end by 5 bases, with 13 bases between. CDR3 length: 13 residues.

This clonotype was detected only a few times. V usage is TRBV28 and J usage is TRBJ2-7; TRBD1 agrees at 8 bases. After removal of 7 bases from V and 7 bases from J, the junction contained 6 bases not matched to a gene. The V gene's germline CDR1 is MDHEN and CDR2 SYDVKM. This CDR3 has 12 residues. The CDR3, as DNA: TGTGCCAGCACCCCGGACAGGGTAGAGCAGTACTTC. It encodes CASTPDRVEQYF.

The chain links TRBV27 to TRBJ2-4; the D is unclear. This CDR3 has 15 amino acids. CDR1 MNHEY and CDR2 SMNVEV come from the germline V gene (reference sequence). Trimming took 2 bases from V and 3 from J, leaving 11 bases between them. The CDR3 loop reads CASSLDPLIKNIQYF. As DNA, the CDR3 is TGTGCCAGCAGTTTAGACCCCCTGATCAAAAACATTCAGTACTTC.

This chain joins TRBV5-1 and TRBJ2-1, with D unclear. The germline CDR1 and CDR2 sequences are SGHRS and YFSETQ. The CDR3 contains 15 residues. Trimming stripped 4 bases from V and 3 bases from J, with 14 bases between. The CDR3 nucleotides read TGCGCCAGCAGCGGGCACGGCCTCAACTACAATGAGCAGTTCTTC. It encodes CASSGHGLNYNEQFF.

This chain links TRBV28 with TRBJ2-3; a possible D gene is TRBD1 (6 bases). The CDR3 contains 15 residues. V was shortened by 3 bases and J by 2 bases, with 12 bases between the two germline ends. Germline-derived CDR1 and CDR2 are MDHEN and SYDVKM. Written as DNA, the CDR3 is TGTGCCAGCAGTTTTAGACAGGTGGCCACAGATACGCAGTATTTT. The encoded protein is CASSFRQVATDTQYF.

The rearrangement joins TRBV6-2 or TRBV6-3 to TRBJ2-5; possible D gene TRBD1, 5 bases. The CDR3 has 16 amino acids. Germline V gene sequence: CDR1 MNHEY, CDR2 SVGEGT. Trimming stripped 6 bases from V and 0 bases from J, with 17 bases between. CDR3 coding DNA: TGTGCCAGCAGCCGTACTATTACAGGATACCAAGAGACCCAGTACTTC. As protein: CASSRTITGYQETQYF.

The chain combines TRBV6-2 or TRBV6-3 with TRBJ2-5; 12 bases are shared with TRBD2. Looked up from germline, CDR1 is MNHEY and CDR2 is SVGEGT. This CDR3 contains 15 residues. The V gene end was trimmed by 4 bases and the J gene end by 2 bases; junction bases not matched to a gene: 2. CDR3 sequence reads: CASSWLAGGQETQYF. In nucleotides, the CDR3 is TGTGCCAGCAGTTGGCTAGCGGGAGGGCAAGAGACCCAGTACTTC.

This CDR3 is CASSYERNRGAIAAFF. CDR3 nucleotide sequence: TGTGCCAGCAGTTACGAGAGGAACAGGGGAGCAATCGCGGCTTTCTTT. The gene calls are TRBV6-2 or TRBV6-3 and TRBJ1-1, with 7 bases fitting TRBD1. Germline V gives CDR1 MNHEY, CDR2 SVGEGT. The CDR3 totals 16 residues. V shed 2 bases, J shed 11 bases, and the junction held 17 bases outside the gene matches.

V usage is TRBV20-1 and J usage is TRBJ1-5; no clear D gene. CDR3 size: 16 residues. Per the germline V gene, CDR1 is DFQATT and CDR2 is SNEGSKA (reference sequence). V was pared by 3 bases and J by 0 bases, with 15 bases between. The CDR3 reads CSARDQKLHSNQPQHF. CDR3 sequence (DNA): TGCAGTGCTAGGGACCAGAAGCTGCATAGCAATCAGCCCCAGCATTTT.

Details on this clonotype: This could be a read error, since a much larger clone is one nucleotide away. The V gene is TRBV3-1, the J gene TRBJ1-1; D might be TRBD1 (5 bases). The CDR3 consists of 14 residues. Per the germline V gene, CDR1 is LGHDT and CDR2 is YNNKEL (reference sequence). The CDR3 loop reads CANSHPIGAARAFF. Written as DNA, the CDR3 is TGTGCCAACAGCCACCCCATCGGGGCCGCGAGGGCTTTCTTT.

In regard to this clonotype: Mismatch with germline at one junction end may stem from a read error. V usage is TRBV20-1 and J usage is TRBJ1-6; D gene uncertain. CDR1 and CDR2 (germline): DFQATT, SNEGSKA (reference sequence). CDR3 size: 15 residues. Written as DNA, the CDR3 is TGCAGTGCTAGTCCGGAAAGCTCCTATAAGTCACCCCTCCACTTT. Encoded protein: CSASPESSYKSPLHF.

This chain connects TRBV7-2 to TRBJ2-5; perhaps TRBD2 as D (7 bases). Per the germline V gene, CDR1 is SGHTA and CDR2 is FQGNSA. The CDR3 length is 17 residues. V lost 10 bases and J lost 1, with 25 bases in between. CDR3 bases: TGTGCCACCAGGGGCGGGGGCTGGGGGTCTACCCAAGAGACCCAGTACTTC. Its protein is CATRGGGWGSTQETQYF.

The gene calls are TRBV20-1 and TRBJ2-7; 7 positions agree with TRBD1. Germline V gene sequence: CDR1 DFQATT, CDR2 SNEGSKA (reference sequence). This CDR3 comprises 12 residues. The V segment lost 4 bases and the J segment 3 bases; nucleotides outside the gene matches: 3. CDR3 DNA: TGCAGTGCTACAAACAGGGGCTACGAGCAGTACTTC. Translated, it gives CSATNRGYEQYF.

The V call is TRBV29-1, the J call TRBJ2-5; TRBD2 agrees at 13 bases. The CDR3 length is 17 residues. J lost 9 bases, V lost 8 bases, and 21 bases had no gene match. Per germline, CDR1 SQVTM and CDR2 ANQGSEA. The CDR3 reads CSSTGLAGSGGRRAQYF. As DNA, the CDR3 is TGCAGCTCCACGGGACTAGCGGGGAGTGGCGGACGACGAGCCCAGTACTTC.

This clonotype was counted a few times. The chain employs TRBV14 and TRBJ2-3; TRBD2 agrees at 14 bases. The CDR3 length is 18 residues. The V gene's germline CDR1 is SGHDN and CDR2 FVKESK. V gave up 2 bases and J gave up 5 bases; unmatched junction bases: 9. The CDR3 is CASSQRWGTSGSRDTQYF. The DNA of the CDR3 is TGTGCCAGCAGCCAACGTTGGGGGACTAGCGGGAGTAGAGATACGCAGTATTTT.

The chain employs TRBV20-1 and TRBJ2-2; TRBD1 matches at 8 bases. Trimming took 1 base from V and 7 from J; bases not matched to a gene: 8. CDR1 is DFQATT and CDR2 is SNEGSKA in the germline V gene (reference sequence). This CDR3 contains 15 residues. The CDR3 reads CSARVPGQGGGELFF. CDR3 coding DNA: TGCAGTGCTAGAGTACCCGGACAGGGAGGCGGGGAGCTGTTTTTT.

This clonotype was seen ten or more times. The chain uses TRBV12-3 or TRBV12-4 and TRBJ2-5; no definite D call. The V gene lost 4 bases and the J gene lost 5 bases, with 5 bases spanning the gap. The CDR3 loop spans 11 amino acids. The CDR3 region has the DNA TGTGCCAGCAGTTCCGGGGAGACCCAGTACTTC. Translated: CASSSGETQYF.

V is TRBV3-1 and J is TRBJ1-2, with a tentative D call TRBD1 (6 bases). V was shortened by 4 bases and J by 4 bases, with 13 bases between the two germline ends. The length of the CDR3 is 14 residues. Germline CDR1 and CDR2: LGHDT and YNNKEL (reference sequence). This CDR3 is CASSLRTGSYGYTF. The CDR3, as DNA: TGTGCCAGCAGCCTACGAACAGGGAGCTATGGCTACACCTTC.

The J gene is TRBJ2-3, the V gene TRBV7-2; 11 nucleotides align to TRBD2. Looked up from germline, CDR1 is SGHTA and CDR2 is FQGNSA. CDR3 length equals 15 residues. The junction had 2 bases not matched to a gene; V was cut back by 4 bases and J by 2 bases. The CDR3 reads CASSSTSGVTDTQYF. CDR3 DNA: TGTGCCAGCAGCTCGACTAGCGGGGTCACAGATACGCAGTATTTT.

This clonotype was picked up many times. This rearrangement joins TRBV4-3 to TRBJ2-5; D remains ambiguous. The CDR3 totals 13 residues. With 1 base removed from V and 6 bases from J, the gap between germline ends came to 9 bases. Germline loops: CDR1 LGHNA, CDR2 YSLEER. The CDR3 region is CASSQVLEKTQYF. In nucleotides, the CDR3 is TGCGCCAGCAGCCAAGTTCTAGAGAAGACCCAGTACTTC.

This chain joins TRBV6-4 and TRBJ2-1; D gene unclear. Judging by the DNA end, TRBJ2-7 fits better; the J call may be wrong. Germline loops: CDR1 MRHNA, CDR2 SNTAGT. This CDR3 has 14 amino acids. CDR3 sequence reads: CASRQRSSYNEQYF. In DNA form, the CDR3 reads TGTGCCAGCAGGCAGCGCTCTTCCTACAATGAGCAGTACTTC.

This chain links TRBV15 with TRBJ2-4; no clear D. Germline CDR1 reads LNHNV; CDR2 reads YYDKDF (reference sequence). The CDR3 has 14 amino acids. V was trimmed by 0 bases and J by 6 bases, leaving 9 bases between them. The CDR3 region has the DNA TGTGCCACCAGCAGAGAAGGGTTAAGAAACATTCAGTACTTC. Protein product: CATSREGLRNIQYF.